Below, 3 T cell receptor beta chains from the same sample are listed, as sequenced in a study of blood T cell repertoires in COVID-19. Clones were sequenced by immunoSEQ multiplex PCR, and TCRdb holds only the in-frame ones, with some missing. The table shows approximately 170,000 clones, with 84% occurring only once. The sequencing input was PBMCs or T cells enriched from blood (not recorded which). Source of these receptors: a woman in her twenties or thirties who had recovered from COVID-19.

The chain uses TRBV19 and TRBJ1-1, with TRBD1 matching over 8 bases. The V gene's germline CDR1 is LNHDA and CDR2 SQIVND (reference sequence). The CDR3 is 15 residues long. With V trimmed by 2 bases and J by 8 bases, 10 bases remained unmatched. The CDR3 loop is CASSISGTGHAEAFF. The CDR3 bases are TGTGCCAGTAGTATATCCGGGACAGGCCATGCCGAAGCTTTCTTT. The full variable domain, completed using reference TRBV19 and TRBJ1-1, is DGGITQSPKYLFRKEGQNVTLSCEQNLNHDAMYWYRQDPGQGLRLIYYSQIVNDFQKGDIAEGYSVSREKKESFPLTVTSAQKNPTAFYLCASSISGTGHAEAFFGQGTRLTVV.

V gene TRBV7-9 combines with J gene TRBJ1-2; D unclear. Germline CDR1 reads SEHNR; CDR2 reads FQNEAQ (reference sequence). The CDR3 contains 12 residues. V was shortened by 5 bases and J by 7 bases, with 11 bases between the two germline ends. The CDR3 is CASSQTPSGYTF. Here the CDR3 DNA reads TGTGCCAGCAGCCAAACTCCGTCTGGCTACACCTTC.

This clone was picked up one time. The V call is TRBV6-5, the J call TRBJ2-3; TRBD2 matches 7 bases. The CDR3 loop spans 14 amino acids. Germline CDR1 reads MNHEY; CDR2 reads SVGAGI. After removal of 4 bases from V and 2 bases from J, the junction contained 3 bases not matched to a gene. The CDR3 sequence: CASSLTSLTDTQYF. CDR3 coding DNA: TGTGCCAGCAGTTTGACTAGCCTCACAGATACGCAGTATTTT.